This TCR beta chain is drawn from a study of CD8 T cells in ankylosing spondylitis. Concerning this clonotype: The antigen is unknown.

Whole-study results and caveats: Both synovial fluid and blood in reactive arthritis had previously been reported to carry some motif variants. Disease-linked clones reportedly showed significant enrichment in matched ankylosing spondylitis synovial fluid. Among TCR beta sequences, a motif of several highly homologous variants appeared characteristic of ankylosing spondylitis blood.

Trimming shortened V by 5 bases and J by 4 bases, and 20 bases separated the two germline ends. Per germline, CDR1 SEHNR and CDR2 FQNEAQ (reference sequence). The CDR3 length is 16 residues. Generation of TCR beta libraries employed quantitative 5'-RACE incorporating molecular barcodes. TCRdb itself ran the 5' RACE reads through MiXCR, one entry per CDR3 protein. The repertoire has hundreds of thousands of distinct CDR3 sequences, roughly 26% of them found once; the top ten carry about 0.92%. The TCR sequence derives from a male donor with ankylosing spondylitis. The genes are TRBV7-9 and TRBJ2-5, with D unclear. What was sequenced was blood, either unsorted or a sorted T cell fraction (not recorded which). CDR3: CASSPRSGPHPETQYF. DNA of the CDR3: TGTGCCAGCAGCCCGCGGTCCGGGCCACATCCAGAGACCCAGTACTTC.